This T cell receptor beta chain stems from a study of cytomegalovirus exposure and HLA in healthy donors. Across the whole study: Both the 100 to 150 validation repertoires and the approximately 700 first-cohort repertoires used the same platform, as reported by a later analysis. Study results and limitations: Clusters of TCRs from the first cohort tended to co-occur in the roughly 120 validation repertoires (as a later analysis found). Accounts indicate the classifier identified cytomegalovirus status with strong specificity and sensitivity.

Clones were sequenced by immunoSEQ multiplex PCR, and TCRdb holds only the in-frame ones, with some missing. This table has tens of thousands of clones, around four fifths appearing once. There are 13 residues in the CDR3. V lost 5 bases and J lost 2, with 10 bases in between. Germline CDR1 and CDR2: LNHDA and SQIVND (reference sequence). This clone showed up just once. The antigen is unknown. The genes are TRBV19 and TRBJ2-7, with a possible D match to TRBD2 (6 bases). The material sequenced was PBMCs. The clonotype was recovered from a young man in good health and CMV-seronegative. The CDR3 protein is CASSGEDAYEQYF. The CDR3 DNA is TGTGCCAGTAGTGGGGAGGACGCCTACGAGCAGTACTTC.